This T cell receptor (beta chain) is drawn from a study of metastatic and nonmetastatic thyroid tumors. Overall study: The authors compared repertoires across blood and tumor or nodule tissue from malignant and benign thyroid patients. Regarding the study as a whole: Reports indicated that malignant thyroid tumors showed significantly higher TCR beta diversity than benign nodules did, in blood and tumor.

Trimming shortened V by 3 bases and J by 0 bases, and 11 bases separated the two germline ends. Germline CDR1 is GTSNPN and CDR2 is SVGIG (reference sequence). The CDR3 totals 14 residues. Original data processing: In papillary thyroid cancer, a distant-metastasis classifier was built using CDR3 differences across clinicopathological groups. TCRdb re-called clones from the PCR reads using MiXCR. The V and J calls were not made by the authors but by TCRdb's processing. This sample yields about 33,000 clones, of which around 17% are seen a single time; around 12% belongs to the top ten. All patients were untreated before thyroid surgery. This clone was recorded at least ten times. Its antigen remains unknown.

The source material was blood. This chain links TRBV30 with TRBJ1-1; D is uncertain. This sequence was found in a male donor with papillary thyroid cancer or a benign thyroid nodule (not recorded which). Some clones in this sample may be carry-over from other donors' samples. The DNA of the CDR3 is TGTGCCTGGAGGGGCGGGTTCATGAACACTGAAGCTTTCTTT. Protein: CAWRGGFMNTEAFF. The full variable domain, with the rest looked up from reference TRBV30 and TRBJ1-1, is SQTIHQWPATLVQPVGSPLSLECTVEGTSNPNLYWYRQAAGRGLQLLFYSVGIGQISSEVPQNLSASRPQDRQFILSSKKLLLSDSGFYLCAWRGGFMNTEAFFGQGTRLTVV.